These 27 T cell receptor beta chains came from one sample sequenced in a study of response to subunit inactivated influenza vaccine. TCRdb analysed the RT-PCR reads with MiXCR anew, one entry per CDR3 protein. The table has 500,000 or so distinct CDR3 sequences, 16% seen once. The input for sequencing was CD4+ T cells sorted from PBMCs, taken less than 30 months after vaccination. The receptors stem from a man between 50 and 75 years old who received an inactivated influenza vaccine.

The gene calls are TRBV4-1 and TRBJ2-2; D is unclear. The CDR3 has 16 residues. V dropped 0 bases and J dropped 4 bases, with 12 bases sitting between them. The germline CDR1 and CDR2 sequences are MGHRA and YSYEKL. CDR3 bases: TGCGCCAGCAGCCAAGATAACAGTCTTGTCACCGGGGAGCTGTTTTTT. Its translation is CASSQDNSLVTGELFF.

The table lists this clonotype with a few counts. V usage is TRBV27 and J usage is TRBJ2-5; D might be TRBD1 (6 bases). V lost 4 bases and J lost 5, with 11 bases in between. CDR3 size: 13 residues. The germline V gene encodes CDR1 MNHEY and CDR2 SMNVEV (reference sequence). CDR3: CASSYRAGETQYF. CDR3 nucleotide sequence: TGTGCCAGCAGTTACAGGGCAGGGGAGACCCAGTACTTC.

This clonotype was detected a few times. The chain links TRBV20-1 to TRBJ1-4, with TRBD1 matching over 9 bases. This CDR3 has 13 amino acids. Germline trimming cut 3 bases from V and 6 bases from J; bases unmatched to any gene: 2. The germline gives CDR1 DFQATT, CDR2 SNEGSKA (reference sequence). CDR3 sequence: CSASGQGHEKLFF. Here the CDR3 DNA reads TGCAGTGCTAGTGGACAGGGGCATGAAAAACTGTTTTTT.

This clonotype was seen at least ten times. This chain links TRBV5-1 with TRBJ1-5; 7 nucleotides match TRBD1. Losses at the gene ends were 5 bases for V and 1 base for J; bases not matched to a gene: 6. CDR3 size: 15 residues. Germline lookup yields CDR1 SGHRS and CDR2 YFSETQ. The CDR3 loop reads CASSKEGQSNQPQHF. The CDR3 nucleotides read TGCGCCAGCAGTAAAGAGGGACAGAGCAATCAGCCCCAGCATTTT. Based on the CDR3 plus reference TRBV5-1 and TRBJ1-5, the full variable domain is KAGVTQTPRYLIKTRGQQVTLSCSPISGHRSVSWYQQTPGQGLQFLFEYFSETQRNKGNFPGRFSGRQFSNSRSEMNVSTLELGDSALYLCASSKEGQSNQPQHFGDGTRLSIL.

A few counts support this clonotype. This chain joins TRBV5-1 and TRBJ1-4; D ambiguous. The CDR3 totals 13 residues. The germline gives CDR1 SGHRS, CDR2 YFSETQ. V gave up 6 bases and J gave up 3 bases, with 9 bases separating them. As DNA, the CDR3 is TGCGCCAGCAACGCCGGGCCTAATGAAAAACTGTTTTTT. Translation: CASNAGPNEKLFF.

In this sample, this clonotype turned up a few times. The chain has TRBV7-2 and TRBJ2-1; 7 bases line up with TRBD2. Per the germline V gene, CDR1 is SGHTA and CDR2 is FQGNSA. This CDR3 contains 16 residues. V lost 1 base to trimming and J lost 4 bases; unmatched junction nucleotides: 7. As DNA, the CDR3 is TGTGCCAGCAGCTTAGTAGGCGGGAGAGGGTACAATGAGCAGTTCTTC. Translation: CASSLVGGRGYNEQFF. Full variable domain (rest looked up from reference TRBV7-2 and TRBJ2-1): GAGVSQSPSNKVTEKGKDVELRCDPISGHTALYWYRQSLGQGLEFLIYFQGNSAPDKSGLPSDRFSAERTGGSVSTLTIQRTQQEDSAVYLCASSLVGGRGYNEQFFGPGTRLTVL.

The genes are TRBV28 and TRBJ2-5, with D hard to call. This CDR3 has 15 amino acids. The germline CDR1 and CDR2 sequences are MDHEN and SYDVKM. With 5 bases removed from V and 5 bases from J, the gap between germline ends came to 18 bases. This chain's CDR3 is CASSPAGAAGETQYF. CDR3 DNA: TGTGCCAGCAGTCCAGCCGGTGCGGCCGGGGAGACCCAGTACTTC.

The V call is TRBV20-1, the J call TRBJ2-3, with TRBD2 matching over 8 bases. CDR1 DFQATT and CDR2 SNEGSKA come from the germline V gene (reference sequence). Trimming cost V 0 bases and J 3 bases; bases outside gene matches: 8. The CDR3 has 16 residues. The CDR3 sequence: CSARDSSGGGTDTQYF. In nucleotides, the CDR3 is TGCAGTGCTAGAGATTCGAGCGGGGGAGGTACAGATACGCAGTATTTT.

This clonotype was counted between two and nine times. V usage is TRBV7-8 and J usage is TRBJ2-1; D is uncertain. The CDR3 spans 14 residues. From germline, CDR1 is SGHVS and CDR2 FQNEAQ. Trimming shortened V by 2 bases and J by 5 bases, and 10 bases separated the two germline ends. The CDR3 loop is CASSLTLTDNEQFF. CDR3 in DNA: TGTGCCAGCAGCTTAACTCTAACAGACAATGAGCAGTTCTTC.

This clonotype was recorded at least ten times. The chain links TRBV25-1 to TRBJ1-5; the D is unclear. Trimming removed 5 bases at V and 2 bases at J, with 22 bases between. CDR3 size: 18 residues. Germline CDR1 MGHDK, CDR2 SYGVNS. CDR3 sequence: CASSTSPARGRGNQPQHF. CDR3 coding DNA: TGTGCCAGCAGTACTTCCCCGGCTCGAGGAAGGGGCAATCAGCCCCAGCATTTT.

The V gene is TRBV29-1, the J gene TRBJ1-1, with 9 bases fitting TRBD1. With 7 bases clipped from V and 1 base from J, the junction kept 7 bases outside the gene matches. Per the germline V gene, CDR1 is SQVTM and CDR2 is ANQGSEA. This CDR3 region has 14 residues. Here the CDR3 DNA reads TGCAGCGGGGGGACAGGGAACACGAACACTGAAGCTTTCTTT. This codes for CSGGTGNTNTEAFF.

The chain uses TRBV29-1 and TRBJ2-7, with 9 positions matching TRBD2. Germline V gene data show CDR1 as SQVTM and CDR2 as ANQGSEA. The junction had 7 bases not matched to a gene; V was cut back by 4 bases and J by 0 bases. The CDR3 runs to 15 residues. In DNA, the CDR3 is TGCAGCGTTGCTCTAGCGGGAAGGAGCTCCTACGAGCAGTACTTC. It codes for CSVALAGRSSYEQYF.

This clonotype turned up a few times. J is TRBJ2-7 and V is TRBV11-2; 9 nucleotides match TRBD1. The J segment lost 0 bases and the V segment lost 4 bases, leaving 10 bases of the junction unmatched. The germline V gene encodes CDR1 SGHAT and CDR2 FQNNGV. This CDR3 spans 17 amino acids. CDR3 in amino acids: CASSSTWDRASSYEQYF. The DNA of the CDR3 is TGTGCCAGCAGCTCCACATGGGACAGGGCATCCTCCTACGAGCAGTACTTC.

Here the CDR3 reads CASSLPRTKRSNQPQHF. The CDR3 nucleotides are TGTGCCAGCAGTTTACCACGGACAAAGCGGAGCAATCAGCCCCAGCATTTT. The chain joins TRBV28 to TRBJ1-5; D possibly corresponds to TRBD1 (5 bases). The germline V and J ends were trimmed by 2 bases and 1 base, with 15 bases remaining between them. The CDR3 sequence is 17 residues long. Germline V gene sequence: CDR1 MDHEN, CDR2 SYDVKM. Full variable domain (missing parts from reference TRBV28 and TRBJ1-5): DVKVTQSSRYLVKRTGEKVFLECVQDMDHENMFWYRQDPGLGLRLIYFSYDVKMKEKGDIPEGYSVSREKKERFSLILESASTNQTSMYLCASSLPRTKRSNQPQHFGDGTRLSIL.

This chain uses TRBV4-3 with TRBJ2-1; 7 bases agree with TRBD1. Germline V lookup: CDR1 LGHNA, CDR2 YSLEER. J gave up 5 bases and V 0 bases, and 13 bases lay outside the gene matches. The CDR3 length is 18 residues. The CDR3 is CASSQDSRSDRPDNEQFF. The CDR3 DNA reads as TGCGCCAGCAGCCAAGATAGTCGGTCGGACAGGCCCGACAATGAGCAGTTCTTC.

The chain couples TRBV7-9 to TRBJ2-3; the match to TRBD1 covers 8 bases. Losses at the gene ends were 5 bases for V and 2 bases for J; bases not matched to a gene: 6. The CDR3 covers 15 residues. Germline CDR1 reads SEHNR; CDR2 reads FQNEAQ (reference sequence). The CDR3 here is CASSPGQGPTDTQYF. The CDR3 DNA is TGTGCCAGCAGCCCTGGACAGGGACCCACAGATACGCAGTATTTT.

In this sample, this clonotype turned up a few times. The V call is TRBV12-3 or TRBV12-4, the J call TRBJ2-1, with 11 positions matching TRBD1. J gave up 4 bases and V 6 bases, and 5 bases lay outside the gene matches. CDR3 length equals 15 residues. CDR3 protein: CASRTGTGGYNEQFF. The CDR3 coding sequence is TGTGCCAGCAGGACCGGGACAGGGGGGTACAATGAGCAGTTCTTC.

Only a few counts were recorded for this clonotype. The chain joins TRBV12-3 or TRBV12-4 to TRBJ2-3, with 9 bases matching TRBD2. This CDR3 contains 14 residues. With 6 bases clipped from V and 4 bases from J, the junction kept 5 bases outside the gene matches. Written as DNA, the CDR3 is TGTGCCAGCAGGGAGGGACTAGCAGCAGATACGCAGTATTTT. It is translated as CASREGLAADTQYF.

In DNA form, the CDR3 reads TGTGCCAGCAGTGAACCACCTCTAGCGGGAGGGGAGACCGGGGAGCTGTTTTTT. Protein: CASSEPPLAGGETGELFF. The chain links TRBV25-1 to TRBJ2-2; TRBD2 aligns across 12 bases. After removal of 2 bases from V and 5 bases from J, the junction contained 9 bases not matched to a gene. Germline CDR1 and CDR2: MGHDK and SYGVNS. The CDR3 spans 18 residues.

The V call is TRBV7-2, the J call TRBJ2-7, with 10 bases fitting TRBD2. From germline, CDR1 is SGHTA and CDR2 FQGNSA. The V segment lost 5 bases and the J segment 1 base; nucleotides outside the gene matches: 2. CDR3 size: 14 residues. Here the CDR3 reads CASSILAGSYEQYF. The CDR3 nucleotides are TGTGCCAGCAGCATACTAGCGGGATCCTACGAGCAGTACTTC.

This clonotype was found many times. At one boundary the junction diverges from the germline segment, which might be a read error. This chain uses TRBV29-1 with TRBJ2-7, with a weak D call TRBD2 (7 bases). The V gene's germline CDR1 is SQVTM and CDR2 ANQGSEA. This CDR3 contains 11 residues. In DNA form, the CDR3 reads TGCAGCGTTGAGGGGGCGGGGGCGCCTCAATTC. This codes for CSVEGAGAPQF.

Written as DNA, the CDR3 is TGTGCCATCAGTGAAGCGGGAGGGCCGGGCACAGATACGCAGTATTTT. It specifies CAISEAGGPGTDTQYF. This chain connects TRBV10-3 to TRBJ2-3; 10 bases line up with TRBD2. The CDR3 has 16 residues. Germline V gives CDR1 ENHRY, CDR2 SYGVKD. The V gene end was trimmed by 3 bases and the J gene end by 1 base; junction bases not matched to a gene: 4.

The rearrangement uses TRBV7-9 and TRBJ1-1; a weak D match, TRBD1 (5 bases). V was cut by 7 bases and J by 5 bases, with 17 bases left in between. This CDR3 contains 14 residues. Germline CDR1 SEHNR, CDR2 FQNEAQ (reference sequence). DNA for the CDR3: TGTGCCAGCACCCAATCCCAGGAGGGGACTGAAGCTTTCTTT. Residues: CASTQSQEGTEAFF.

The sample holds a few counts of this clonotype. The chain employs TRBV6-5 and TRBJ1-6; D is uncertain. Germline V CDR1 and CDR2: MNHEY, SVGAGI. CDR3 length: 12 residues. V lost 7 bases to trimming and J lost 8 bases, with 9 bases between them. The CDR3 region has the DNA TGTGCCAGCACCAAGGACTATTCACCCCTCCACTTT. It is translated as CASTKDYSPLHF.

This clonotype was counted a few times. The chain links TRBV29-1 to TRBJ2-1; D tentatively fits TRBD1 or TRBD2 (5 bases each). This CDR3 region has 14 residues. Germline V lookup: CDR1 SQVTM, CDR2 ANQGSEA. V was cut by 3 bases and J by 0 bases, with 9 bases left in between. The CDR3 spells CSVERGRSYNEQFF. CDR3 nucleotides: TGCAGCGTTGAGAGGGGTCGCTCCTACAATGAGCAGTTCTTC.

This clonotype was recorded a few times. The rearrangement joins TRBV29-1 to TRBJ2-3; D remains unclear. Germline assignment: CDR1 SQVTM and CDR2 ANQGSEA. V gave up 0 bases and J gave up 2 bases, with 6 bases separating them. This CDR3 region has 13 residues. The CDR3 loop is CSVEDRFTDTQYF. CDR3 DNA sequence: TGCAGCGTTGAAGATAGGTTCACAGATACGCAGTATTTT.

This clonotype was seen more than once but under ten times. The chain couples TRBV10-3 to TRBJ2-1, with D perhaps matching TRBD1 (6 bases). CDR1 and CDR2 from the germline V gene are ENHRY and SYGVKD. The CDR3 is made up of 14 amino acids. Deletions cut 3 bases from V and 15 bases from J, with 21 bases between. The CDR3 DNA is TGTGCCATCAGTGATCCCACTACAGGGATTTTTCCGTTCTTC. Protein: CAISDPTTGIFPFF.